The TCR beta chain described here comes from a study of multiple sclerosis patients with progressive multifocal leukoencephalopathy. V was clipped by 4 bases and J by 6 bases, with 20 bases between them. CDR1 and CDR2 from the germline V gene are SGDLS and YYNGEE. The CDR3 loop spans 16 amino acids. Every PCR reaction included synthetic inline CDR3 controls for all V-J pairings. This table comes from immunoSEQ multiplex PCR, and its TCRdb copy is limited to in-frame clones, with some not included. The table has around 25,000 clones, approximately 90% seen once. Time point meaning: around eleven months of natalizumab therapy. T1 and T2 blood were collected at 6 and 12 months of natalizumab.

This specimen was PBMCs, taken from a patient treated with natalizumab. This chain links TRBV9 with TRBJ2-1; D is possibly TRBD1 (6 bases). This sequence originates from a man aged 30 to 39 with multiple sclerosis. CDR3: CASSPQFMRGGNEQFF. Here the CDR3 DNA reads TGTGCCAGCAGCCCACAGTTTATGAGAGGGGGCAATGAGCAGTTCTTC. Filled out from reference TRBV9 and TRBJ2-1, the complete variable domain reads DSGVTQTPKHLITATGQRVTLRCSPRSGDLSVYWYQQSLDQGLQFLIQYYNGEERAKGNILERFSAQQFPDLHSELNLSSLELGDSALYFCASSPQFMRGGNEQFFGPGTRLTVL.